Listed below are T cell receptor beta chains from one sample, sequenced in a study of a mutant IDH1 vaccine in newly diagnosed glioma. These TCRs are of unknown antigen specificity. Repertoires were generated with immunoSEQ multiplex PCR, while TCRdb's copy carries only in-frame clones and drops some. The repertoire holds tens of thousands of clones, 65% to 85% seen once, with about 9% in the top ten. The specimen was PBMCs, collected from a glioma patient whose treatment included an IDH1 peptide vaccine. These receptors came from a woman between 45 and 65 years old with glioma. Each CDR3 is given with its conserved first and last residue. D genes are given only for firm matches. Clone size is given for some rows only: seen once, a few or many times, or a class if the clone is expanded.

15 TRBJ2-7 TRBD1 NA TRBV18 CASSRPGQGDYEQYF TGTGCCAGCTCACGACCGGGACAGGGGGATTACGAGCAGTACTTC
14 TRBJ2-1 NA NA TRBV5-1 CASSLALGRDEQFF TGCGCCAGCAGCTTGGCCCTCGGACGGGATGAGCAGTTCTTC
15 TRBJ2-7 TRBD2 NA TRBV7-2 CASSLGTSRLYEQYF TGTGCCAGCAGCTTAGGGACTAGTAGGCTCTACGAGCAGTACTTC
13 TRBJ2-7 NA NA TRBV5-1 CASSLEVRGEQYF TGCGCCAGCAGCTTGGAGGTCCGGGGCGAGCAGTACTTC
14 TRBJ1-2 NA NA TRBV6-1 CASSESGAAYGYTF TGTGCCAGCAGTGAATCGGGAGCGGCATATGGCTACACCTTC
17 TRBJ2-7 TRBD1 NA TRBV9 CASSVERGGQGVYEQYF TGTGCCAGCAGCGTAGAGCGAGGAGGACAGGGTGTCTACGAGCAGTACTTC
17 TRBJ2-6 NA NA TRBV5-6 CASSLSPGLSGANVLTF TGTGCCAGCAGCTTGTCTCCAGGGCTCTCTGGGGCCAACGTCCTGACTTTC
13 TRBJ2-1 NA NA TRBV29-1 CSAYETDTNEQFF TGCAGCGCTTATGAGACAGACACGAATGAGCAGTTCTTC
14 TRBJ1-3 NA few TRBV5-4 CASSSGGSGNTIYF TGTGCCAGCAGCTCTGGGGGCTCTGGAAACACCATATATTTT
13 TRBJ2-7 NA NA TRBV15 CATSRDPNYEQYF TGTGCCACCAGCAGAGATCCCAACTACGAGCAGTACTTC
14 TRBJ2-3 NA NA TRBV6-1 CASSEAGGTDTQYF TGTGCCAGCAGTGAAGCCGGGGGCACAGATACGCAGTATTTT
13 TRBJ2-7 TRBD2 NA TRBV29-1 CSVCDGGAYEQYF TGCAGCGTTTGTGACGGGGGGGCCTACGAGCAGTACTTC
23 TRBJ2-7 NA NA TRBV14 CASSQDSYGAHIFLNAKTYEQYF TGTGCCAGCAGCCAAGATAGTTATGGGGCTCACATTTTTCTTAATGCAAAAACATACGAGCAGTACTTC
13 TRBJ2-2 NA NA TRBV7-2 CASSLGPTGELFF TGTGCCAGCAGCCTTGGGCCCACCGGGGAGCTGTTTTTT
16 TRBJ1-2 NA NA TRBV9 CASSVSETSVQGGYTF TGTGCCAGCAGCGTGTCGGAGACCTCCGTCCAAGGAGGCTACACCTTC
14 TRBJ1-2 NA NA TRBV7-8 CASSLGGGFGGYTF TGTGCCAGCAGCCTGGGCGGGGGTTTCGGTGGCTACACCTTC
17 TRBJ2-7 NA NA TRBV5-1 CASSLNLIRASSYEQYF TGCGCCAGCAGCTTGAACCTAATACGAGCTAGCTCCTACGAGCAGTACTTC
14 TRBJ1-2 TRBD1 NA TRBV19 CASSTGQGASGYTF TGTGCCAGTAGTACTGGACAGGGGGCGAGTGGCTACACCTTC
16 TRBJ1-6 NA NA TRBV6-4 CASSESPASYNSPLHF TGTGCCAGCAGTGAGAGTCCCGCTAGTTATAATTCACCCCTCCACTTT
13 TRBJ2-3 NA NA TRBV13 CASSLLSTDTQYF TGTGCCAGCAGTTTACTGTCCACAGATACGCAGTATTTT
15 TRBJ2-7 TRBD1 NA TRBV15 CATLQFGTGSYEQYF TGTGCCACCCTTCAGTTCGGGACAGGATCCTACGAGCAGTACTTC
16 TRBJ2-7 NA few TRBV5-1 CASSPEGGAFSYEQYF TGCGCCAGCAGCCCCGAGGGGGGCGCCTTCTCCTACGAGCAGTACTTC
13 TRBJ2-7 NA NA TRBV5-1 CASSRDRTYEQYF TGCGCCAGCAGCCGTGACAGGACCTACGAGCAGTACTTC
14 TRBJ1-1 NA NA TRBV5-6 CASSLRGFGTEAFF TGTGCCAGCAGTCTCAGGGGTTTCGGCACTGAAGCTTTCTTT
14 TRBJ1-5 NA once TRBV6-6 CASSLGGGNQPQHF TGTGCCAGCAGTCTAGGGGGGGGGAATCAGCCCCAGCATTTT
18 TRBJ1-5 NA NA TRBV27 CASSWVSIGEGGNQPQHF TGTGCCAGCAGTTGGGTGTCGATTGGGGAAGGAGGCAATCAGCCCCAGCATTTT
14 TRBJ1-2 NA NA TRBV7-9 CASSLGPGIYGYTF TGTGCCAGCAGCTTAGGGCCAGGAATCTATGGCTACACCTTC
12 TRBJ2-7 NA NA TRBV18 CASSPPTYEQYF TGTGCCAGCTCACCACCTACCTACGAGCAGTACTTC
16 TRBJ1-1 NA NA TRBV19 CASSLFKGRGDTEAFF TGTGCCAGTAGTCTCTTTAAGGGACGGGGTGACACTGAAGCTTTCTTT
13 TRBJ1-2 NA NA TRBV28 CASSFGQNYGYTF TGTGCCAGCAGTTTCGGGCAGAACTATGGCTACACCTTC
15 TRBJ2-7 NA medium-sized TRBV5-1 CASSYLGPFRDEQYF TGCGCCAGCAGCTATTTAGGGCCGTTCCGCGACGAGCAGTACTTC
14 TRBJ1-2 NA NA TRBV5-6 CASSLGARDYGYTF TGTGCCAGCAGCTTGGGGGCCAGGGACTATGGCTACACCTTC
15 TRBJ1-5 TRBD1 NA TRBV28 CASSSIQGVGQPQHF TGTGCCAGCAGTTCAATACAGGGGGTTGGGCAGCCCCAGCATTTT
14 TRBJ1-6 NA NA TRBV30 CAWSVSDSNSPLHF TGTGCCTGGAGTGTAAGTGACAGTAATTCACCCCTCCACTTT
17 TRBJ2-6 NA NA TRBV13 CASSHRVRTPGANVLTF TGTGCCAGCAGCCATCGGGTCCGAACCCCTGGGGCCAACGTCCTGACTTTC
15 TRBJ1-1 NA NA TRBV6-6 CASSQQFRFDTEAFF TGTGCCAGCAGCCAACAATTTCGGTTCGACACTGAAGCTTTCTTT
14 TRBJ1-3 TRBD1 NA TRBV6-5 CASRRGQGGNTIYF TGTGCCAGCAGGAGGGGACAGGGAGGAAACACCATATATTTT
16 TRBJ1-1 NA once TRBV11-3 CASSLGDVARNTEAFF TGTGCCAGCAGCTTAGGAGATGTAGCCCGGAACACTGAAGCTTTCTTT
14 TRBJ1-1 TRBD1 NA TRBV2 CASTKQGAITEAFF TGTGCCAGCACTAAACAGGGGGCGATCACTGAAGCTTTCTTT
15 TRBJ1-5 TRBD1 once TRBV2 CASRGTGSPNQPQHF TGTGCCAGCAGGGGGACAGGTAGTCCGAATCAGCCCCAGCATTTT
13 TRBJ1-2 NA once TRBV27 CASSFRQGGGYTF TGTGCCAGCAGTTTTAGGCAGGGTGGTGGCTACACCTTC
11 TRBJ2-5 NA NA TRBV6-5 CASTQGETQYF TGTGCCAGCACACAGGGCGAGACCCAGTACTTC
14 TRBJ2-5 NA few TRBV9 CASSPRAGEETQYF TGTGCCAGCAGCCCCCGGGCAGGGGAAGAGACCCAGTACTTC
11 TRBJ1-1 NA few TRBV29-1 CSVAGDTEAFF TGCAGCGTTGCGGGCGACACTGAAGCTTTCTTT
11 TRBJ1-5 NA NA TRBV6-1 CASSVQGPQHF TGTGCCAGCAGTGTCCAGGGCCCCCAGCATTTT